A single sample gave rise to the 16 T cell receptor beta chains below, sequenced in a study of T cell changes during pregnancy in multiple sclerosis. TCRdb's table, derived via immunoSEQ multiplex PCR, lists solely in-frame clones and lacks some. The sample records 45,000 to 50,000 clones, approximately 94% being singletons. The starting material was CD8+ T cells from peripheral blood mononuclear cells, obtained before pregnancy. The receptors shown here come from a female donor with multiple sclerosis, enrolled in a pregnancy study.

The chain links TRBV5-1 to TRBJ2-1, with unresolved D. The CDR3 runs to 16 residues. Germline loops: CDR1 SGHRS, CDR2 YFSETQ. V lost 6 bases and J 4 bases, leaving 20 bases between the germline ends. This CDR3 is CASTYLQRGIYNEQFF. In nucleotides, the CDR3 is TGCGCCAGCACCTACCTTCAGCGTGGAATTTACAATGAGCAGTTCTTC.

This chain uses TRBV21-1 with TRBJ2-7; the table calls TRBD1, which could not be checked here. TRBV21-1 is given as a pseudogene. The CDR3 extends over 16 amino acids. In DNA, the CDR3 is TGTGCCAGCAGCAAACCGTCCGGGACAGGGAACCACGAGCAGTACTTC. This encodes CASSKPSGTGNHEQYF.

The chain has TRBV5-4 and TRBJ2-3, with TRBD1 as a possible D gene (5 bases). CDR1 is SGHNT and CDR2 is YYREEE in the germline V gene (reference sequence). The CDR3 is made up of 17 amino acids. V dropped 5 bases and J dropped 0 bases, with 19 bases sitting between them. The CDR3 here is CASSYYRDSSSTDTQYF. Here the CDR3 DNA reads TGTGCCAGCAGTTACTACCGAGACAGTTCTAGCACAGATACGCAGTATTTT.

The gene calls are TRBV7-9 and TRBJ2-7; perhaps TRBD2 as D (5 bases). This CDR3 contains 12 residues. V dropped 4 bases and J dropped 2 bases, with 6 bases sitting between them. Looked up from germline, CDR1 is SEHNR and CDR2 is FQNEAQ (reference sequence). CDR3 sequence reads: CASSSGTYEQYF. CDR3 DNA: TGTGCCAGCAGCTCCGGGACCTACGAGCAGTACTTC.

The chain has TRBV7-6 and TRBJ2-1, with 12 bases aligning to TRBD2. V dropped 5 bases and J dropped 5; count of bases not matched to a gene: 7. There are 16 residues in the CDR3. CDR1 and CDR2 from the germline V gene are SGHVS and FNYEAQ. The chain's CDR3 is CASSPPSGRVDNEQFF. The CDR3 region has the DNA TGTGCCAGCAGCCCCCCTAGCGGGAGGGTGGACAATGAGCAGTTCTTC. The full variable domain, rest sourced from reference TRBV7-6 and TRBJ2-1, is GAGVSQSPRYKVTKRGQDVALRCDPISGHVSLYWYRQALGQGPEFLTYFNYEAQQDKSGLPNDRFSAERPEGSISTLTIQRTEQRDSAMYRCASSPPSGRVDNEQFFGPGTRLTVL.

CDR3 loop: CASSFGTRNNEQFF. The DNA for the CDR3 is TGCGCCAGCAGCTTCGGGACACGCAACAATGAGCAGTTCTTC. This chain uses TRBV5-1 with TRBJ2-1; the D gene is possibly TRBD1 (6 bases). Germline loops: CDR1 SGHRS, CDR2 YFSETQ. V gave up 2 bases and J gave up 5 bases, with 11 bases separating them. This CDR3 comprises 14 residues.

The sample holds many counts of this clone. The J gene is TRBJ2-5, the V gene TRBV29-1; TRBD2 is a possible D gene (6 bases). The germline gives CDR1 SQVTM, CDR2 ANQGSEA. V lost 5 bases and J 1 base, leaving 11 bases between the germline ends. The CDR3 is made up of 13 amino acids. CDR3 nucleotide sequence: TGCAGCGTTCGGACGGGACTCCAAGAGACCCAGTACTTC. Its protein product is CSVRTGLQETQYF.

The rearrangement joins TRBV27 to TRBJ2-7; D gene uncertain. Germline V gene lookup returns CDR1 MNHEY and CDR2 SMNVEV (reference sequence). Trimming stripped 2 bases from V and 5 bases from J, with 10 bases between. The CDR3 length is 13 residues. CDR3: CASSLSVSDEQYF. The CDR3 nucleotides are TGTGCCAGCAGTTTAAGCGTTTCGGACGAGCAGTACTTC.

The rearrangement links TRBV2 to TRBJ1-2; D possibly corresponds to TRBD1 (6 bases). Trimming stripped 2 bases from V and 4 bases from J, with 14 bases between. Germline V gives CDR1 SNHLY, CDR2 FYNNEI. This CDR3 is 15 amino acids long. CDR3 in DNA: TGTGCCAGCAGTGAACTTTGGACAGCCCTCTATGGCTACACCTTC. Its protein product is CASSELWTALYGYTF.

The chain combines TRBV27 with TRBJ1-5; 7 bases agree with TRBD1. The ends lost 8 bases at V and 2 bases at J; junction bases unmatched: 12. CDR1 MNHEY and CDR2 SMNVEV come from the germline V gene (reference sequence). CDR3 length: 16 residues. The CDR3, as DNA: TGTGCCAGCGGTTCGGGACAGCCACTGGGCAATCAGCCCCAGCATTTT. This sequence encodes CASGSGQPLGNQPQHF.

The chain employs TRBV5-4 and TRBJ2-2; TRBD1 is a possible D gene (6 bases). Germline CDR1 SGHNT, CDR2 YYREEE (reference sequence). There are 18 residues in the CDR3. The V and J ends lost 4 bases and 1 base respectively, with 20 bases between them. CDR3 amino acids: CASSPGHISSKNTGELFF. CDR3 sequence (DNA): TGTGCCAGCAGCCCGGGACACATCTCTAGCAAGAACACCGGGGAGCTGTTTTTT.

The rearrangement uses TRBV15 and TRBJ2-1, with D possibly being TRBD2 (6 bases). CDR3 length: 17 amino acids. Germline CDR1 and CDR2: LNHNV and YYDKDF (reference sequence). Trimming shortened V by 3 bases and J by 4 bases, and 19 bases separated the two germline ends. The CDR3 here is CATSSGAVAADYNEQFF. In DNA, the CDR3 is TGTGCCACCAGCAGTGGAGCGGTAGCGGCCGATTACAATGAGCAGTTCTTC. The whole variable domain, remainder taken from reference TRBV15 and TRBJ2-1, is DAMVIQNPRYQVTQFGKPVTLSCSQTLNHNVMYWYQQKSSQAPKLLFHYYDKDFNNEADTPDNFQSRRPNTSFCFLDIRSPGLGDTAMYLCATSSGAVAADYNEQFFGPGTRLTVL.

The chain joins TRBV19 to TRBJ2-7; TRBD1 aligns across 7 bases. Germline loops: CDR1 LNHDA, CDR2 SQIVND (reference sequence). V shed 7 bases and J 1 base; nucleotides not matched to a gene: 7. CDR3 length: 14 residues. The CDR3 region is CASTTGTASYEQYF. The DNA of the CDR3 is TGTGCCAGTACCACCGGGACAGCTTCCTACGAGCAGTACTTC.

This clone was found a few times. The chain combines TRBV5-1 with TRBJ1-2; the D gene is possibly TRBD1 (6 bases). Trimming shortened V by 1 base and J by 6 bases, and 13 bases separated the two germline ends. Germline assignment: CDR1 SGHRS and CDR2 YFSETQ. This CDR3 comprises 14 residues. The CDR3 nucleotides read TGCGCCAGCAGCTTGACAGGGCCCTATGATGGCTACACCTTC. It encodes CASSLTGPYDGYTF.

V usage is TRBV5-5 and J usage is TRBJ1-2; D remains ambiguous. CDR1 and CDR2 (germline): SGHKS, YYEKEE (reference sequence). The CDR3 consists of 13 residues. Trimming shortened V by 3 bases and J by 7 bases, and 13 bases separated the two germline ends. Here the CDR3 DNA reads TGTGCCAGCAGCTGGACGGGGAGTCGTGGCTACACCTTC. Protein sequence: CASSWTGSRGYTF.

The V gene is TRBV9, the J gene TRBJ2-2, with 16 bases lining up with TRBD2. The germline V gene has CDR1 SGDLS and CDR2 YYNGEE. The CDR3 runs 17 residues. V lost 3 bases and J lost 6; bases outside the gene matches: 5. The CDR3 here is CASSDTGLAGGAGELFF. The CDR3 nucleotides are TGTGCCAGCAGCGACACGGGACTAGCGGGAGGGGCCGGGGAGCTGTTTTTT. The variable domain in full, completed from reference TRBV9 and TRBJ2-2, reads DSGVTQTPKHLITATGQRVTLRCSPRSGDLSVYWYQQSLDQGLQFLIQYYNGEERAKGNILERFSAQQFPDLHSELNLSSLELGDSALYFCASSDTGLAGGAGELFFGEGSRLTVL.